This section outlines one T cell receptor beta chain sequence together with its context. This clonotype was observed a handful of times. The specificity of this receptor is unknown. The sample holds no much larger clone one base away, and base qualities are not on file. The CDR3 has 16 amino acids, counting the end cysteine and phenylalanine. Left in the record is the CDR3 DNA by itself, 48 bases read in frame from the first base. V drops 6 bases and J drops 1 base, leaving 18 bases in between. CDR1 and CDR2, looked up from the germline V gene, are SNHLY and FYNNEI. The 40 or so donors, aged 6 to 90 years, were systemically healthy Caucasian individuals from Russia. Each donor gave ten milliliters of peripheral blood, drawn into EDTA-treated Vacutainer tubes. PBMCs were isolated by Ficoll-Paque density-gradient centrifugation, with at least 6.5 million obtained per sample. Total RNA, at least 6 micrograms per sample, was extracted from PBMCs with Trizol reagent. For every donor, flow cytometry on a PBMC aliquot measured the percentage of naive CD45RAhigh/CD27high T cells.

The library was obtained by 5' RACE. The instrument was an Illumina HiSeq 2500. A second PCR of about 6 to 11 cycles was performed with a sample-barcoded 5' primer and a J-beta primer mix. Each TCR beta cDNA molecule received a unique molecular identifier from a template-switch 5' adaptor carrying 12 random nucleotides. Each sample yielded at least 3 million CDR3-containing paired-end reads. First-strand cDNA synthesis was performed from all RNA using the Mint cDNA synthesis kit, with priming by a TRBC-specific oligonucleotide. Following uracil-DNA glycosylase treatment, all cDNA underwent a first 18-cycle PCR with the universal primers M1SS and BC2_uni_R. The study's processing was this. Normalization of each sample was performed by random selection of 1 million high-quality reads, each carrying a distinct molecular identifier. Reads with shared molecular identifiers were discarded instead of being binned into consensus sequences. MiTCR, run with a Q25 quality threshold and the strictest error-elimination algorithm, handled CDR3 identification, clonotype clustering and error correction. A nonparametric unseen species model with Euler transformation was used to estimate lower-bound total TCR beta diversity. TCRdb trimmed the raw reads at Q25, called clones with MiXCR and kept productive beta chains. Rows matching on CDR3 protein sequence are summarized as one entry with the most common DNA and genes. V and J calls and clone size were set by TCRdb, not the authors. This sample holds some 1.1 million distinct CDR3 sequences; more than 30% were observed only once. The leading ten clones occupy around 13% of the sample.

This entry belongs to a study of blood T cells in healthy people across ages (dated by TCRdb to the mid-2010s). Study-level background: In model experiments, template switching captured roughly one uniquely barcoded TCR beta cDNA molecule for every two T cells. Using deep sequencing normalized with unique cDNA molecular identifiers, the study measured how TCR beta repertoire diversity changes with age. For two donors (one aged 18 to 29 and one aged 80 or older), the study analyzed two additional independent replicas of 1 million unique cDNA reads from the same blood draw. Four age groups were formed from the donors: young (average approximately 15 years), middle-aged (approximately 40), aged (approximately 60) and long-lived (around 82). To avoid experimental bias, donors of different ages were spread randomly across the sequencing lanes.

Overall results and qualifications from the work: Observed TCR beta diversity correlated strongly with the percentage of naive T cells measured by flow cytometry. As age increased, observed TCR beta diversity per million T cells dropped in a roughly linear way, and a significant reduction was already evident by age roughly 36. The CMV infection status of donors was not known, potentially confounding age-related changes in expanded clonotypes. The long-lived group showed more naive CD4+ T cells, fewer expanded clones and increased TCR diversity than the aged group, suggesting age selection. Conclusive comparison of naive and antigen-experienced compartments was prevented by the profiling of bulk unsorted PBMCs. Estimates of total diversity based on one million sequenced T cells were considered lower bounds and underestimates.

Material for sequencing was blood. The chain employs TRBV2 and TRBJ1-1; a weak D assignment points to TRBD1 (5 bases agree). The receptor was isolated from a man younger than 35 in good health. The DNA is TGTGCCAGCAGGGGGGGAATACAAGAAAGGAACACTGAAGCTTTCTTT. Its coded protein is CASRGGIQERNTEAFF.